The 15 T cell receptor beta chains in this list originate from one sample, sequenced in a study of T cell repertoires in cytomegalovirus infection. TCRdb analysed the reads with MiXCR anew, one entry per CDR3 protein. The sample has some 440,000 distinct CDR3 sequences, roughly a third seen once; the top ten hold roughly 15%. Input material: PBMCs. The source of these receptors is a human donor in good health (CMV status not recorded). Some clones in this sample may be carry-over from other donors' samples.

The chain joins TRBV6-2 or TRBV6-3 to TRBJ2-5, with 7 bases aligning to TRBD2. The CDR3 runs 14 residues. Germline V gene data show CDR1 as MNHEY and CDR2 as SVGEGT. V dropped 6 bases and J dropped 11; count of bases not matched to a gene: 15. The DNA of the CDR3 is TGTGCCAGCAGACCCACCCTGACTAGCCATGCGCAGTACTTC. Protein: CASRPTLTSHAQYF.

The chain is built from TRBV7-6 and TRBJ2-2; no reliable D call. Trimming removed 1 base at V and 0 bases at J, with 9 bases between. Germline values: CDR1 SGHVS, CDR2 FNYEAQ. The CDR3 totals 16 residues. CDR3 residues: CASSLGQTTNTGELFF. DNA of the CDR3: TGTGCCAGCAGCTTAGGTCAGACCACGAACACCGGGGAGCTGTTTTTT.

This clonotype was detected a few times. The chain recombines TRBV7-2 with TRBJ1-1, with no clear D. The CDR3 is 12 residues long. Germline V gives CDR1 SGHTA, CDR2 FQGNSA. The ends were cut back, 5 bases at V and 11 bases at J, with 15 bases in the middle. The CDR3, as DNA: TGTGCCAGCAGCCCATATGTGGGTGAGGCTTTCTTT. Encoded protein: CASSPYVGEAFF.

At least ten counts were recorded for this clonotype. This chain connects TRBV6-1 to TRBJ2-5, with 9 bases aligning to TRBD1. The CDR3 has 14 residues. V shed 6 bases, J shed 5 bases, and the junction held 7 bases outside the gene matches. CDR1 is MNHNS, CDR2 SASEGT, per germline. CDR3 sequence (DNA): TGTGCCAGCAGCCTTACAGGGGGCTTTGAGACCCAGTACTTC. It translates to CASSLTGGFETQYF.

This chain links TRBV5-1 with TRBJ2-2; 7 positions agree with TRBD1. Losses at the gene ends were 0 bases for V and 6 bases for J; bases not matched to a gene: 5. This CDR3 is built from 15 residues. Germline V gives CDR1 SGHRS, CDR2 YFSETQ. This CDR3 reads CASSLDRQGAGELFF. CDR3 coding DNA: TGCGCCAGCAGCTTGGATCGGCAGGGGGCCGGGGAGCTGTTTTTT. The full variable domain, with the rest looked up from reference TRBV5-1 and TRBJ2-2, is KAGVTQTPRYLIKTRGQQVTLSCSPISGHRSVSWYQQTPGQGLQFLFEYFSETQRNKGNFPGRFSGRQFSNSRSEMNVSTLELGDSALYLCASSLDRQGAGELFFGEGSRLTVL.

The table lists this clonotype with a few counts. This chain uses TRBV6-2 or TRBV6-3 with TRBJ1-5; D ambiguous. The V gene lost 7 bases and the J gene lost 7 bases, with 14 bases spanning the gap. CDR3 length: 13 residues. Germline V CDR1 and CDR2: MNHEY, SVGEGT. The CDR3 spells CASNDGAEQPQHF. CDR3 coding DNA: TGTGCCAGCAATGATGGAGCCGAACAGCCCCAGCATTTT.

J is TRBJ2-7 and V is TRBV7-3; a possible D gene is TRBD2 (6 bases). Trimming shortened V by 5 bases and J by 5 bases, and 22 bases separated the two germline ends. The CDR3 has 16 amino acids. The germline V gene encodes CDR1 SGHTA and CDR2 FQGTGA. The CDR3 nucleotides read TGTGCCAGCAGCCACGGCGAACTCTGGGGGGTTCACGAGCAGTACTTC. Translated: CASSHGELWGVHEQYF.

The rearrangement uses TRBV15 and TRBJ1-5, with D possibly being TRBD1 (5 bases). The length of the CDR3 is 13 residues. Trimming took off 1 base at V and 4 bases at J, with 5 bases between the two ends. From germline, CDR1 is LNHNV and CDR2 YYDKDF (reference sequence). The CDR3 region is CATSRGGNQPQHF. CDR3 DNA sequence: TGTGCCACCAGCAGAGGGGGGAATCAGCCCCAGCATTTT.

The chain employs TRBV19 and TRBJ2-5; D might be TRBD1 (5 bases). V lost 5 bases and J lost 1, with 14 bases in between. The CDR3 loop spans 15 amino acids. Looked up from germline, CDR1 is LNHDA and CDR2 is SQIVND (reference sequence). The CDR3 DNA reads TGTGCCAGTAGTCCCCGCCGACAGACCCAAGAGACCCAGTACTTC. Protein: CASSPRRQTQETQYF.

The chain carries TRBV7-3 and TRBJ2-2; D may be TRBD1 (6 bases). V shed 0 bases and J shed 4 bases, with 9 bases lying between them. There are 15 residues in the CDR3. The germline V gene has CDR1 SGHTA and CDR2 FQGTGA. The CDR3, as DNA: TGTGCCAGCAGCTTAACAGGACAGAGCACCGGGGAGCTGTTTTTT. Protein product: CASSLTGQSTGELFF.

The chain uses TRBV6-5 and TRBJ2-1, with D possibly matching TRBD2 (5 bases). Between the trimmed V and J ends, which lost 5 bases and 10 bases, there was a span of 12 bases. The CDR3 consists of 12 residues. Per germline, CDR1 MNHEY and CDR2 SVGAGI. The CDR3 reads CASSDMGGEQFF. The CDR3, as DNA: TGTGCCAGCAGTGATATGGGCGGGGAGCAGTTCTTC.

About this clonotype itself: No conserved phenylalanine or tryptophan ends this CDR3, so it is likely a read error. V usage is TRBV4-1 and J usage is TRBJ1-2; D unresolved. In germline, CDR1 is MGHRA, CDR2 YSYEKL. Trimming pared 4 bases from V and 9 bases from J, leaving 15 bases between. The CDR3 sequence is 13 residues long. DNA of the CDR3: TGCGCCAGCAGCCCCACCCGATCGTATTGCTACACCCTC. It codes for CASSPTRSYCYTL.

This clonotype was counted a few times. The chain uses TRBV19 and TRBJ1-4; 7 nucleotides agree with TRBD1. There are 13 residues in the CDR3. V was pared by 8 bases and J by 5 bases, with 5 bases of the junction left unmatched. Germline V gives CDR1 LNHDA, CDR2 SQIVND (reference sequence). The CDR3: CASATGQNEKLFF. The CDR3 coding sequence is TGTGCCAGTGCGACAGGGCAGAATGAAAAACTGTTTTTT.

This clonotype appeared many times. CDR3 residues: CASSLVTGGGNTIYF. CDR3 nucleotides: TGTGCCAGCAGCTTAGTGACAGGCGGTGGAAACACCATATATTTT. V and J are TRBV7-6 and TRBJ1-3; tentative D call: TRBD1 (6 bases). V was clipped by 1 base and J by 3 bases, with 10 bases between them. The CDR3 length is 15 residues. Germline V gene data show CDR1 as SGHVS and CDR2 as FNYEAQ.

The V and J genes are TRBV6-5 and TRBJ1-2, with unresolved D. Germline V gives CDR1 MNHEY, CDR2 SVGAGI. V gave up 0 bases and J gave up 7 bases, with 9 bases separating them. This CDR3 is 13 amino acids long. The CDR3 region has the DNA TGTGCCAGCAGTTACTCGACTATGGTTGGCTACACCTTC. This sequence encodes CASSYSTMVGYTF.